This T cell receptor (beta chain) was obtained from a study of blood T cell repertoires in COVID-19. Authors' processing steps: Reference gene primers were amplified, and this amplification served to estimate nucleated cell counts. Only in-frame clones appear in the TCRdb table, and some are missing; sequencing was by immunoSEQ multiplex PCR. From that table come the V and J calls and clone size; the DNA was used to work out D and trimming. This sample has 75,000 to 100,000 clones; around nine tenths occur once, and the top ten carry roughly 1.7%. CDR1 SGHKS and CDR2 YYEKEE come from the germline V gene (reference sequence). CDR3 length equals 14 residues. The V end lost 8 bases, the J end lost 8 bases, and 20 bases lay between the germline ends.

The V gene is TRBV5-5, the J gene TRBJ2-1; TRBD1 is a possible D gene (6 bases). This clonotype was sampled from a man aged 80 or over with acute or convalescent COVID-19. The source material was peripheral blood. The CDR3 DNA sequence: TGTGCCAGTAAACAGGGAGTGTATAGGGATGAGCAGTTCTTC. Protein product: CASKQGVYRDEQFF.